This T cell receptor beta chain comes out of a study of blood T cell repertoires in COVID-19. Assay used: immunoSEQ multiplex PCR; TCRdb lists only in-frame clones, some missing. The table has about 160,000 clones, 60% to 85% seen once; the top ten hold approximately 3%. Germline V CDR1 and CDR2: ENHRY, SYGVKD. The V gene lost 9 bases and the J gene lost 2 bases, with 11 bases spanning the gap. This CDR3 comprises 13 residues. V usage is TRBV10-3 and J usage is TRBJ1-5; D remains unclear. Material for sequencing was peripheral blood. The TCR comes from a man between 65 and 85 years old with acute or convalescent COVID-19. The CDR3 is CAIADRGNQPQHF. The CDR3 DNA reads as TGTGCCATAGCGGATAGGGGCAATCAGCCCCAGCATTTT.